This TCR beta chain stems from a study of blood T cell repertoires in COVID-19. Study-wide background: Sites in the United States, Italy and Spain provided acute and convalescent COVID-19 samples.

Assay: immunoSEQ multiplex PCR; the TCRdb copy retains only in-frame clones and omits some. This sample yields about 270,000 clones, of which around 89% are seen a single time; 4.1% belongs to the top ten. A single count supports this clone. Germline V lookup: CDR1 MDHEN, CDR2 SYDVKM. The CDR3 spans 12 residues. V was cut by 6 bases and J by 7 bases, with 10 bases left in between. This sequence joins TRBV28 and TRBJ1-3; D gene unclear. Sequencing was done on a sample of PBMCs or T cells enriched from blood (not recorded which). This clonotype originated in a woman under 40 with acute COVID-19. The CDR3 is CASRGLGNTIYF. The CDR3 DNA follows: TGTGCCAGCAGAGGACTGGGGAACACCATATATTTT.